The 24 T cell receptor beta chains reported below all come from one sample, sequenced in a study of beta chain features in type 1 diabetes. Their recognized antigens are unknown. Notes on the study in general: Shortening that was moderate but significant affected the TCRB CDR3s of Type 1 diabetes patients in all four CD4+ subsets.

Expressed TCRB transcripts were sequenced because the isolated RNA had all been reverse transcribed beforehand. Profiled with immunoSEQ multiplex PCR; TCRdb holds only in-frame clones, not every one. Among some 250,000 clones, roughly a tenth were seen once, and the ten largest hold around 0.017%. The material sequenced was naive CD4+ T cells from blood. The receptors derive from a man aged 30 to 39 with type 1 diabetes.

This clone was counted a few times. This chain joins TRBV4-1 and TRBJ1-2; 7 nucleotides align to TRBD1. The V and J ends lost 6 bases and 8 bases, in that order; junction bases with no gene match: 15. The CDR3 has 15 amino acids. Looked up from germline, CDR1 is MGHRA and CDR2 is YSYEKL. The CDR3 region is CASSTPRGRNSGYTF. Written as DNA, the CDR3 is TGCGCCAGCAGTACTCCGAGGGGGCGAAACAGCGGCTACACCTTC.

CDR3 region: CASWKTGGFYGYTF. CDR3 sequence (DNA): TGTGCCAGCTGGAAGACAGGGGGCTTCTATGGCTACACCTTC. The chain couples TRBV7-2 to TRBJ1-2; 10 bases align to TRBD1. CDR3 size: 14 residues. Germline values: CDR1 SGHTA, CDR2 FQGNSA. V lost 8 bases to trimming and J lost 4 bases; unmatched junction nucleotides: 7.

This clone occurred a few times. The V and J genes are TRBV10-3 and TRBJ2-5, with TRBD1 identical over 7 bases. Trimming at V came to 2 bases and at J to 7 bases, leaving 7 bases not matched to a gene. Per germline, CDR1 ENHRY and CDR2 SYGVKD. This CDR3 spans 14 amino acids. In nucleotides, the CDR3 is TGTGCCATCAGTGAGGGGACAGCGAAGGGGACCCAGTACTTC. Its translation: CAISEGTAKGTQYF.

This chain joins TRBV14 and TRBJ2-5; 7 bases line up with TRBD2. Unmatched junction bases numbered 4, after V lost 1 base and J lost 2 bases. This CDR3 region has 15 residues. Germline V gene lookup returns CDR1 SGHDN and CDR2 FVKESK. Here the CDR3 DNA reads TGTGCCAGCAGCCAAGGTTGGGGGGGTCAAGAGACCCAGTACTTC. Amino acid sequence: CASSQGWGGQETQYF.

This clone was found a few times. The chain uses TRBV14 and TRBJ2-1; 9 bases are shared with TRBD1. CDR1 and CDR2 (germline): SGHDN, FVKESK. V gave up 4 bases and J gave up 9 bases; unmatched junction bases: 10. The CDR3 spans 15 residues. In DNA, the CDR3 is TGTGCCAGCAGCCCGGGACAGGGCCGGTTCCCTGAGCAGTTCTTC. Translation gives CASSPGQGRFPEQFF. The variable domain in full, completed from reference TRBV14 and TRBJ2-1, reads EAGVTQFPSHSVIEKGQTVTLRCDPISGHDNLYWYRRVMGKEIKFLLHFVKESKQDESGMPNNRFLAERTGGTYSTLKVQPAELEDSGVYFCASSPGQGRFPEQFFGPGTRLTVL.

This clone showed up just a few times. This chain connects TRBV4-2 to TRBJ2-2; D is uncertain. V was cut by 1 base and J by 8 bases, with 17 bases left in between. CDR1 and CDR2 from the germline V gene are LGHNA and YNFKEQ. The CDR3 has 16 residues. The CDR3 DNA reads TGTGCCAGCAGCCAAGTAATTCCGACAAATAGGGGGGAGCTGTTTTTT. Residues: CASSQVIPTNRGELFF.

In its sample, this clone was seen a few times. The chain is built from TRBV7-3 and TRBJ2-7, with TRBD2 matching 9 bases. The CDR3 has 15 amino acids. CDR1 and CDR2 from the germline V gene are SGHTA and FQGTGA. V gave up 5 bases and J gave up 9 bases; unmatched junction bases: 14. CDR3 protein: CASSPGLAGPQGQYF. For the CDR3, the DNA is TGTGCCAGCAGCCCCGGGCTAGCGGGACCCCAAGGGCAGTACTTC.

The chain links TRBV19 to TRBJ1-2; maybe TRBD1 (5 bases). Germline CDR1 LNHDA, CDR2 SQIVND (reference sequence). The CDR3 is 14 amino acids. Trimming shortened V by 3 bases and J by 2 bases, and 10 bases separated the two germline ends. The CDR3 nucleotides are TGTGCCAGTAGTATGGAACAGGAGAACTATGGCTACACCTTC. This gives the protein CASSMEQENYGYTF. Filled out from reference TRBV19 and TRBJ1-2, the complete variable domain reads DGGITQSPKYLFRKEGQNVTLSCEQNLNHDAMYWYRQDPGQGLRLIYYSQIVNDFQKGDIAEGYSVSREKKESFPLTVTSAQKNPTAFYLCASSMEQENYGYTFGSGTRLTVV.

The chain's CDR3 is CASSPPRYGDTGELFF. The CDR3 coding sequence is TGTGCCAGCTCACCACCGAGATACGGGGACACCGGGGAGCTGTTTTTT. The chain carries TRBV18 and TRBJ2-2; a weak D match, TRBD2 (5 bases). Deletions cut 0 bases from V and 3 bases from J, with 11 bases between. The CDR3 has 16 residues. Germline CDR1 reads KGHSH; CDR2 reads LQKENI.

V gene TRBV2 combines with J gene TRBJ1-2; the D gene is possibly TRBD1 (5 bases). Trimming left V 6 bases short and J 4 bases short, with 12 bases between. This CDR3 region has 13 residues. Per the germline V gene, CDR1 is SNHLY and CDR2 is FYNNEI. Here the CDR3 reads CASRSRGPYGYTF. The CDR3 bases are TGTGCCAGCAGGTCAAGGGGCCCCTATGGCTACACCTTC.

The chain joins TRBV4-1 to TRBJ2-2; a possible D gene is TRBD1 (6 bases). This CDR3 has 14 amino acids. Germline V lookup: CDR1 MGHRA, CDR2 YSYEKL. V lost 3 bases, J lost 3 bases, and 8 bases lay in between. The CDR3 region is CASSQHRDTGELFF. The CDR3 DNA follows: TGCGCCAGCAGCCAGCACAGGGACACCGGGGAGCTGTTTTTT.

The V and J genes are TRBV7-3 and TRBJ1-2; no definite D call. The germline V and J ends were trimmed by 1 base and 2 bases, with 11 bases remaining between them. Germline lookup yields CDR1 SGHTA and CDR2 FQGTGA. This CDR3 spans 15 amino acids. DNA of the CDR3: TGTGCCAGCAGCTTAAGCTGGGCCTTAAACTATGGCTACACCTTC. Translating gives CASSLSWALNYGYTF.

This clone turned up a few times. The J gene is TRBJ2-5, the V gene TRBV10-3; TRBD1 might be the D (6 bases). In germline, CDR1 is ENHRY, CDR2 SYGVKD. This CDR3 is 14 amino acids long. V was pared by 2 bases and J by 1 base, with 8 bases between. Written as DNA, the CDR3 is TGTGCCATCAGTGAGCTAGGGGGCCAAGAGACCCAGTACTTC. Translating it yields CAISELGGQETQYF.

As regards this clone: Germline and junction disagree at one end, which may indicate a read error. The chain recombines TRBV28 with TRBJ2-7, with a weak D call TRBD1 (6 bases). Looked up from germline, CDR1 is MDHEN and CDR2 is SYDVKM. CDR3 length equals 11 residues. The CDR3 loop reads CASSGWGTHVF. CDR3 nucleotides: TGTGCCAGCAGTGGTTGGGGGACACATGTCTTC.

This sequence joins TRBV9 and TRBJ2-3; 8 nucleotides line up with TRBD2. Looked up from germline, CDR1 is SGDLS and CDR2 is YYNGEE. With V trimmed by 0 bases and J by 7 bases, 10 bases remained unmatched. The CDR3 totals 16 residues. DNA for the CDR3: TGTGCCAGCAGCGTAGTCGAGCGGGGGACGCCGTATACGCAGTATTTT. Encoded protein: CASSVVERGTPYTQYF.

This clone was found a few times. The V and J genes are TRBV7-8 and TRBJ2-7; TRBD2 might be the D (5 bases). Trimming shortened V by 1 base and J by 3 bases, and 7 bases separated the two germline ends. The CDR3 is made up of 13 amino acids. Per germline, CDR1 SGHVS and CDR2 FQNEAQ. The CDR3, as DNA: TGTGCCAGCAGCTTAGAGGAGGACTACGAGCAGTACTTC. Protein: CASSLEEDYEQYF. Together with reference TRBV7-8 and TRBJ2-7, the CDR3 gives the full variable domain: GAGVSQSPRYKVAKRGQDVALRCDPISGHVSLFWYQQALGQGPEFLTYFQNEAQLDKSGLPSDRFFAERPEGSVSTLKIQRTQQEDSAVYLCASSLEEDYEQYFGPGTRLTVT.

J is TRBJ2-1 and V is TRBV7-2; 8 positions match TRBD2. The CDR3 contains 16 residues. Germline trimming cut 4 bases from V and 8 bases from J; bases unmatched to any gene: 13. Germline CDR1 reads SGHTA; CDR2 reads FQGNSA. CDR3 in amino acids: CASSYIGRGALDEQFF. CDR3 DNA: TGTGCCAGCAGCTACATAGGGCGGGGGGCCCTGGATGAGCAGTTCTTC. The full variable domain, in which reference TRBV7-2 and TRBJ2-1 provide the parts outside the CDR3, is GAGVSQSPSNKVTEKGKDVELRCDPISGHTALYWYRQSLGQGLEFLIYFQGNSAPDKSGLPSDRFSAERTGGSVSTLTIQRTQQEDSAVYLCASSYIGRGALDEQFFGPGTRLTVL.

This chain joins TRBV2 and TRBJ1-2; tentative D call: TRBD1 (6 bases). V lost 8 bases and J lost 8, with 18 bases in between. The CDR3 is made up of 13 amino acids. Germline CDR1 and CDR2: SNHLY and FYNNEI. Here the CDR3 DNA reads TGTGCCAGCCGAGCAGGGGCACCCTTCGGCTACACCTTC. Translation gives CASRAGAPFGYTF.

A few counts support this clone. CDR3 amino acids: CASSTIGTSGGNNEQFF. The CDR3 nucleotides are TGTGCCAGCAGCACTATAGGGACTAGCGGGGGAAACAATGAGCAGTTCTTC. The chain has TRBV11-2 and TRBJ2-1, with 14 bases fitting TRBD2. CDR1 is SGHAT, CDR2 FQNNGV, per germline. Trimming removed 5 bases from V and 5 bases from J; junction bases left unmatched: 8. The CDR3 length is 17 residues.

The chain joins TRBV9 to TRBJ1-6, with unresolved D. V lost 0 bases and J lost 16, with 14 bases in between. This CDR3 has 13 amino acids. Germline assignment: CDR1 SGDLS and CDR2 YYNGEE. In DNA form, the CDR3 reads TGTGCCAGCAGCGTAGAGGTAGGAGGACCGCTCCACTTT. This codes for CASSVEVGGPLHF. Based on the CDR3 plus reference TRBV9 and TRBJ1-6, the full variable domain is DSGVTQTPKHLITATGQRVTLRCSPRSGDLSVYWYQQSLDQGLQFLIQYYNGEERAKGNILERFSAQQFPDLHSELNLSSLELGDSALYFCASSVEVGGPLHFGNGTRLTVT.

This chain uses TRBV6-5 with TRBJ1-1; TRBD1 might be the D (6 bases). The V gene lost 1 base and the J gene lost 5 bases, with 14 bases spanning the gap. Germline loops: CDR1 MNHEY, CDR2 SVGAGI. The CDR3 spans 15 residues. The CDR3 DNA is TGTGCCAGCAGTTACTACGAAGGGGGACGGACTGAAGCTTTCTTT. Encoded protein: CASSYYEGGRTEAFF.

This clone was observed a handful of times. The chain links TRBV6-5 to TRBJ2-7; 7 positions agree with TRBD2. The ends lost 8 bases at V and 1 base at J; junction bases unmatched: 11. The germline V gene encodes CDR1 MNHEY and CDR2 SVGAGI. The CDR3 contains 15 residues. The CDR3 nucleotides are TGTGCCAGCTCTAGATCGGGAGGAGGTTCCTACGAGCAGTACTTC. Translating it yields CASSRSGGGSYEQYF.

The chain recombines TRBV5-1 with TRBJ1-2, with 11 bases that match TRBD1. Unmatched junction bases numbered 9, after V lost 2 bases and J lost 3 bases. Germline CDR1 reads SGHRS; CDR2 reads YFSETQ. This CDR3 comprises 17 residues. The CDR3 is CASSFASGTGGDYGYTF. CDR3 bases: TGCGCCAGCAGCTTCGCCTCCGGGACAGGGGGTGACTATGGCTACACCTTC.

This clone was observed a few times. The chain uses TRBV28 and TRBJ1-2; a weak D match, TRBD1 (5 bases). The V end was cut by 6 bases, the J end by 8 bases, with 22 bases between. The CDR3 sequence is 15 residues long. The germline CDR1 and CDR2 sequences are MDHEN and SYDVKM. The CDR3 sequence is CASRRGGDHETGYTF. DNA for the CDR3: TGTGCCAGCAGGCGCGGGGGGGACCACGAAACAGGCTACACCTTC.